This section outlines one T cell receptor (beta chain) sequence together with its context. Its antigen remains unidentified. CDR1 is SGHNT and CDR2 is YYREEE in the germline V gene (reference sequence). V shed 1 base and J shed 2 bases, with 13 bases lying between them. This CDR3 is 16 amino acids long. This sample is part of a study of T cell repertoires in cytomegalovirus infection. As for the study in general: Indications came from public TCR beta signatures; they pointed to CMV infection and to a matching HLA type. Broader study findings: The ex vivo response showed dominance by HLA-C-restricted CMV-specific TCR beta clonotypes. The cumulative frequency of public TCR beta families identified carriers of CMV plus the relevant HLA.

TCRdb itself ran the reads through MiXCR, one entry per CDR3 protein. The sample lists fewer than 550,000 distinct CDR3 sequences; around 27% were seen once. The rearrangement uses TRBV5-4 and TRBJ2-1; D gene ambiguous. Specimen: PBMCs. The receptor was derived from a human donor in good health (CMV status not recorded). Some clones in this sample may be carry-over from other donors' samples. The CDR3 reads CASSLQALTAYNEQFF. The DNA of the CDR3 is TGTGCCAGCAGCTTGCAAGCGCTAACAGCCTACAATGAGCAGTTCTTC.